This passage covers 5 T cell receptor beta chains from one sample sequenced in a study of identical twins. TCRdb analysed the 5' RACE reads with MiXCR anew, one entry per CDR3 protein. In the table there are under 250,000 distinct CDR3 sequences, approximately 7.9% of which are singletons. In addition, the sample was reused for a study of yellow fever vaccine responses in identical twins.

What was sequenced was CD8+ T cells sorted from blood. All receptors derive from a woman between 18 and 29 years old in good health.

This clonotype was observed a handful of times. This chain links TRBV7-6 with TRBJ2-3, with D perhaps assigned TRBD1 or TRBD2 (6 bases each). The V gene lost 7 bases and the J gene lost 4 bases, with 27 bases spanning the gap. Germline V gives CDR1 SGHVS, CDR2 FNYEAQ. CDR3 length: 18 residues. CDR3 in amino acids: CASTQRGSGGAFSDTQYF. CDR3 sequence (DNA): TGTGCCAGCACCCAACGGGGGTCTGGGGGCGCATTCTCAGATACGCAGTATTTT. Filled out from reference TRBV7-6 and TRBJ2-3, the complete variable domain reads GAGVSQSPRYKVTKRGQDVALRCDPISGHVSLYWYRQALGQGPEFLTYFNYEAQQDKSGLPNDRFSAERPEGSISTLTIQRTEQRDSAMYRCASTQRGSGGAFSDTQYFGPGTRLTVL.

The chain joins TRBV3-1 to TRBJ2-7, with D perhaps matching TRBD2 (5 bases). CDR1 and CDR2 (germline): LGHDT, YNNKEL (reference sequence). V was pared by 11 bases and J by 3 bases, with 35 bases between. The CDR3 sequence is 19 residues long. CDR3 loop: CAFSLHARSSSRNYYEQYF. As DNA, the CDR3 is TGTGCCTTCAGCCTGCATGCCCGGAGTTCTAGCAGGAATTACTACGAGCAGTACTTC.

The CDR3 DNA reads as TGTGCCAGCAGTTTATTGGACAGCAATACTGAAGCTTTCTTT. As protein: CASSLLDSNTEAFF. The chain links TRBV28 to TRBJ1-1; D is perhaps TRBD1 (6 bases). With 1 base removed from V and 5 bases from J, the gap between germline ends came to 11 bases. The CDR3 sequence is 14 residues long. The germline gives CDR1 MDHEN, CDR2 SYDVKM.

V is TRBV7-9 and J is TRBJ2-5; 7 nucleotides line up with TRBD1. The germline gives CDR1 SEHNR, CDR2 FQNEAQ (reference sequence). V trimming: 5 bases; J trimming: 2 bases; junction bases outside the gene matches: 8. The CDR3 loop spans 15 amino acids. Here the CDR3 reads CASSPRGQVQETQYF. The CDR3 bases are TGTGCCAGCAGCCCTAGAGGACAGGTTCAAGAGACCCAGTACTTC. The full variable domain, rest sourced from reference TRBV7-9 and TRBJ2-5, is DTGVSQNPRHKITKRGQNVTFRCDPISEHNRLYWYRQTLGQGPEFLTYFQNEAQLEKSRLLSDRFSAERPKGSFSTLEIQRTEQGDSAMYLCASSPRGQVQETQYFGPGTRLLVL.

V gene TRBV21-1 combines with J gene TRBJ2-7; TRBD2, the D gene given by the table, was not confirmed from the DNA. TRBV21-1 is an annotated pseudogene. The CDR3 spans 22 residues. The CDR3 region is CASSKTPRTGREENFGNYEQYF. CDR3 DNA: TGTGCCAGCAGCAAAACCCCTCGTACTGGGCGGGAGGAGAATTTCGGTAACTACGAGCAGTACTTC.